This entry features one T cell receptor (beta chain) sequence. The protocol was immunoSEQ multiplex PCR, while the TCRdb copy is restricted to in-frame clones and leaves out a portion. The sample contains roughly 420,000 clones, more than 75% of which appear only once. The sample comes from a study of blood T cell repertoires in COVID-19. Germline CDR1 reads MNHEY; CDR2 reads SVGAGI. There are 13 residues in the CDR3. V shed 10 bases and J shed 3 bases, with 13 bases lying between them. Sequenced material: PBMCs or T cells enriched from blood (not recorded which). The chain uses TRBV6-5 and TRBJ1-5; no firm D call. The receptor comes from a woman aged 25 to 39 with acute COVID-19. In DNA form, the CDR3 reads TGTGCCACCCTCAGGAAATCCAATCAGCCCCAGCATTTT. Translated: CATLRKSNQPQHF.